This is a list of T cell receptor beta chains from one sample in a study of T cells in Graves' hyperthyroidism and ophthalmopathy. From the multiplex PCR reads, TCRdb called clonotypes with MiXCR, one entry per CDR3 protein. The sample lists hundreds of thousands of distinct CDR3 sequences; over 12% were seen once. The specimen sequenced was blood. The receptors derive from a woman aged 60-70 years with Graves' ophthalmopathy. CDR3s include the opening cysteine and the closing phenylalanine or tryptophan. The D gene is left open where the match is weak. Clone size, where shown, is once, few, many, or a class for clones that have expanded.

CDR3nt: TGTGCCAGCAGCTCCCACCCCGGGGGCGGGAGCCGCAATGAGCAGTTCTTC
CDR3aa: CASSSHPGGGSRNEQFF
len: 17
abundance: few
v_gene: TRBV11-3
d_gene: .
j_gene: TRBJ2-1

CDR3nt: TGCAGTGCTAGAGACTTAGCGGGAGTTACTACGCAGTATTTT
CDR3aa: CSARDLAGVTTQYF
len: 14
abundance: many
v_gene: TRBV20-1
d_gene: TRBD2
j_gene: TRBJ2-3

CDR3nt: TGTGCCAGCCAGCCAGGGTACTACAATGAGCAGTTCTTC
CDR3aa: CASQPGYYNEQFF
len: 13
abundance: few
v_gene: TRBV6-2/TRBV6-3
d_gene: .
j_gene: TRBJ2-1

CDR3nt: TGTGCCACCAGCAGAGTGGGCTTGAGCTCCTACAATGAGCAGTTCTTC
CDR3aa: CATSRVGLSSYNEQFF
len: 16
abundance: many
v_gene: TRBV15
d_gene: .
j_gene: TRBJ2-1

CDR3nt: TGCAGTGGAACCGGGACTAGCGCTTCTAGCACAGATACGCAGTATTTT
CDR3aa: CSGTGTSASSTDTQYF
len: 16
abundance: .
v_gene: TRBV20-1
d_gene: TRBD2
j_gene: TRBJ2-3

CDR3nt: TGTGCCAGCAGTTACCGCAGGGTCGGCGAGCAGTACTTC
CDR3aa: CASSYRRVGEQYF
len: 13
abundance: many
v_gene: TRBV6-5
d_gene: .
j_gene: TRBJ2-7

CDR3nt: TGTGCCAGTAGTATAGTGGCGGGAGGAAACAATGAGCAGTTCTTC
CDR3aa: CASSIVAGGNNEQFF
len: 15
abundance: few
v_gene: TRBV19
d_gene: TRBD2
j_gene: TRBJ2-1

CDR3nt: TGTGCCAGCAGCCCATCGACAGGGGGAAACACTGAAGCTTTCTTT
CDR3aa: CASSPSTGGNTEAFF
len: 15
abundance: many
v_gene: TRBV28
d_gene: TRBD1
j_gene: TRBJ1-1

CDR3nt: TGTGCCAGCAGTCCGCTAGCGGGAAACAGGGCAGATACGCAGTATTTT
CDR3aa: CASSPLAGNRADTQYF
len: 16
abundance: many
v_gene: TRBV2
d_gene: TRBD2
j_gene: TRBJ2-3

CDR3nt: TGTGCTAGTGGTTTGGTACAGGGTCAGCCCCAGCATTTT
CDR3aa: CASGLVQGQPQHF
len: 13
abundance: few
v_gene: TRBV12-5
d_gene: .
j_gene: TRBJ1-5